The sample holds many counts of the clone carrying this T cell receptor (beta chain). Its antigen is unidentified. Germline-derived CDR1 and CDR2 are SGHTA and FQGNSA. Trimming cost V 2 bases and J 3 bases, with 8 bases left between them. CDR3 length equals 13 residues. The data originate from a study of T cells in Graves' hyperthyroidism and ophthalmopathy. The wider study: The blood sample was taken at first diagnosis, before treatment began.

Amplification yielded TCR beta CDR3 regions, with RNA transcripts as the source. The study used the HTBI primer set for a first-round RT-PCR of the TCR CDR3. TCRdb re-analysed the multiplex PCR reads in MiXCR, keeping a single row per CDR3 protein. Among over 650,000 distinct CDR3 sequences listed, less than 20% were seen once. Study-level results: Most thyroid-expanded clonotypes above 0.001 were also found in blood.

The TCR originated in a young man with Graves' hyperthyroidism. Sequenced input: blood. The chain uses TRBV7-2 and TRBJ2-7; D remains ambiguous. CDR3 sequence (DNA): TGTGCCAGCAGCTTACCAGAGCACTACGAGCAGTACTTC. Its protein is CASSLPEHYEQYF.